One T cell receptor (beta chain) is described in this entry. The antigen is not known. At one boundary the junction diverges from the germline segment, which might be a read error. This record belongs to a study of blood T cells in healthy people across ages. Study-level findings and limits: Observed TCR beta diversity showed a strong correlation with the percentage of naive T cells as measured by flow cytometry.

A second PCR, run for roughly 7 to 11 cycles, used a sample-barcoded 5' primer plus a J-beta primer mix. Using its own MiXCR run on the 5' RACE reads, TCRdb lists one record per CDR3 protein. The data show about 780,000 distinct CDR3 sequences, about 45% seen once. Germline-derived CDR1 and CDR2 are SGHTA and FQGNSA. The CDR3 length is 15 residues. The chain combines TRBV7-2 with TRBJ2-7; the match to TRBD2 covers 7 bases. The J call may be in error: the DNA end matches TRBJ2-5 better. The sample was blood. This TCR was sampled from an elderly man in good health. The CDR3 is CASCLGTTLRQTQYF. DNA for the CDR3: TGTGCCAGCTGCTTAGGGACTACCCTCCGACAGACCCAGTACTTC.